The source of this T cell receptor beta chain is a study of cytomegalovirus exposure and HLA in healthy donors (dated by TCRdb to the late 2010s). At the level of the whole study: According to an earlier analysis of 550 to 700 of the donors, about 179 million T cells yielded roughly 110 million unique TCR beta sequences and around 300 Gb of sequence data. To predict cytomegalovirus infection status, the study combined high-throughput TCR immunosequencing, statistical association of individual TCRs with disease status, and machine learning. The aim of the study was to test whether cataloging public T cell receptors could identify signatures of past pathogen exposure. Donor age, sex, ethnicity and CMV serostatus were compiled together with the repertoire data. In addition to the first cohort of about 650 subjects, a separate validation cohort of 120 different subjects was used. Class I and class II HLA loci were covered by the typing at four-digit resolution. To decide whether each TCR beta V gene segment behaved as functional or pseudogenic, an earlier analysis of approximately 590 of the donors relied on high-throughput TCR beta sequencing. Across some 400 genotyped donors of the cohort, an average of about 220,000 unique TCR beta nucleotide sequences per donor were sequenced, and 15% to 20% of those sequences were non-productive. A later analysis re-examined previously published TCR beta repertoires from 500 to 700 donors and added high-resolution HLA genotyping to investigate patterns of TCR occurrence. Among the roughly 390 genotyped donors, around 81% belonged to the genetic ancestry cluster associated with self-reported Caucasian donors. An early release covering about 600 HLA-typed donors comprised 250 to 350 gigabases of sequencing data and some 79 million unique TCR sequences. In the later analysis, no new phenotypic data were used to find candidate immune exposures; instead, reliance was placed on TCR beta sequences and their occurrence across donors. Every discovery cohort repertoire had been produced on one sequencing platform. A few DR-DQ haplotypes were handled as single units for association and clustering because linkage in the cohort was strong. The number of typed donors differed by locus: about 620-640 for A, B, C, DRB1 and DQB1; 522 for DQA1; around 580 for DPA1; and about 450 for DPB1. The study used immunosequencing to profile the T cell repertoires of hundreds of subjects and linked those repertoires to cytomegalovirus serostatus. A later genetic analysis took genome-wide SNP genotypes for about 55% of the 666 donors and used that subset as a discovery cohort.

Library prep was done by the immunoSEQ multiplex PCR assay. For the multiplex PCR, a mixture combining 60 forward primers for TCR Vbeta segments and 13 reverse primers for TCR Jbeta segments was used. The CDR3 region of rearranged TCR beta genes was amplified from genomic DNA by a multiplex PCR assay. On the Illumina HiSeq System, the amplified TCR beta libraries were sequenced as 87-base-pair reads. On the study's bioinformatics: In a later analysis, some 80 million unique TCR beta chains were counted across the 690 or so repertoires, and about 9.9 million of these chains were shared by at least two donors. Raw reads were error-corrected and collapsed into unique sequences by a nearest-neighbor algorithm in which closely related sequences were merged to remove PCR and sequencing errors. To assign V, D and J gene segments, CDR3 sequences were aligned to IMGT reference sequences. For a sequence to be retained, a match of at least six nucleotides was required to both a V gene segment and a J gene segment. A rearrangement counted as productive if the CDR3 had no stop codons and remained in frame with V and J, and every other rearrangement counted as non-productive. Following IMGT convention, CDR3 was defined as the stretch from the second conserved V-encoded cysteine to the conserved J-encoded phenylalanine. Sequences without an unambiguous match to a single V gene segment were excluded from the earlier analysis of several hundred of the donors. An earlier analysis of under 750 of the donors called V segments functional above 56.7% productive rearrangements and segregating when the between-donor standard deviation exceeded 5%. A statistical classification framework was developed to diagnose cytomegalovirus status using the catalog of TCR beta chain sequences. In a later analysis, V and J genes were assigned by comparing TCR nucleotide sequences against IMGT/GENE-DB human TR gene sequences. The TCRdist pipeline was used in a later analysis to assign CDR3 sequences and most-parsimonious VDJ recombination scenarios. In a later analysis, every TCR beta chain was defined by the combination of its CDR3 amino acid sequence and its V-gene family, and reads without a unique V-gene family were dropped. As a way to deal with suspected cross-contamination and a sequencing artifact, a later analysis dropped 640 or so nucleotide sequences that were highly shared and had low generation probability. In a later analysis, a clonal expansion index was calculated for each public chain from normalized within-repertoire ranks of inferred template counts. In a later analysis, generation probabilities were computed with a VDJ recombination model fitted to out-of-frame rearrangements, and the resulting probabilities were checked against IGoR. Hypergeometric tests were used in a later analysis to score TCR-TCR, TCR-HLA and TCR-CMV co-occurrence, with a repertoire-size bias correction applied to the TCR pairs. To estimate false discovery rates, a later analysis permuted the HLA or CMV assignments 20 times. In a later analysis, co-occurring TCRs were grouped using DBSCAN, and TCRdist sequence similarity was added for clustering within HLA-allele-positive subsets. Co-occurrence clustering excluded repertoires with fewer than 30,000 or more than 120,000 public chains, plus five with anomalous nucleotide sharing. TCRdb holds this immuneACCESS table with in-frame rearrangements only. Some clones are missing; in checked studies, unresolved V genes explain under half, and the rest has no known cause. V, J and clone size are those of that table, while D and trimming were read from the DNA. Present in this sample are 120,000 or so clones, 65% to 85% of which were seen just once. The top ten constitute under 4.5% of the sample.

This clone occurred once. It has no known antigen specificity. No much larger clonotype is one base removed from it; base qualities were not supplied. The cohort was made up of about 610 healthy bone marrow donors. At the time of sampling, all cohort members were nominally healthy, though unrecorded immune exposures were likely present. The donor was CMV seropositive and belonged to the group of 270 or so seropositive cohort members. Every donor gave a peripheral blood sample, and the peripheral blood mononuclear cells from that sample were used for TCR beta sequencing. The Qiagen DNeasy Blood Extraction Kit was used to extract genomic DNA from the blood cell samples. There are 15 amino acids in the CDR3, from cysteine to phenylalanine inclusive. Of the read, only the CDR3 DNA is kept; its 45 bases are in frame from base 1. Trimming at the junction amounts to 5 bases on V and 0 bases on J, and the germline ends lie 11 bases apart. For CDR1 and CDR2, the germline V gene lists SGDLS and YYNGEE.

The investigation overall reported the following: In a later analysis, the rate of TCR association differed among HLA loci, with DRB1 alleles having the most associated TCRs and HLA-C alleles having the fewest. The sequencing pipeline was judged likely to have produced a cluster of highly shared sequence variants as a technical artifact. Specific HLA alleles were associated with 16,951 TCR beta sequences at a false discovery rate of 0.05 in a later analysis. Most TCR sequences were seen in very few donors, while some public TCRs were found in many individuals. Most CMV-associated TCR beta chains appeared to be HLA-restricted in a later analysis, and the HLA associations seemed to be driven largely by CMV exposure. Because counts were too low, around 18 rarely observed V segments, including chromosome 9 orphons, were left out of the earlier analysis of approximately 580 of the donors. The cohort was sequenced for TCR beta chains only, and without alpha or paired-chain data the features that could be detected were limited. Presence/absence analyses assumed roughly uniform sequencing depth across donors, an assumption that may not hold. The classifier was reported to diagnose cytomegalovirus status with high specificity and sensitivity in both the original cohort and the validation cohort. Because some donors lacked HLA typing at each locus, the association tests relied only on the typed subset. An association between a missense DCLRE1C variant and V-gene and J-gene trimming of TCR beta chains was found in a later genetic analysis and replicated in an independent cohort. Compared with equally common non-associated chains, HLA-associated TCR beta chains in a later analysis were more clonally expanded and had lower generation probabilities. A total of about 150 TCR beta chains were listed by the study as associated with cytomegalovirus. Because the 87-base-pair reads could not distinguish some IMGT-functional V segments, including TRBV6-2 and TRBV6-3, those segments were excluded. Assigning TCR associations to individual alleles was difficult when HLA alleles, especially DR and DQ, strongly co-occurred. The authors suggested that the approach could potentially be generalized to other disease states and immunological phenotypes. In vitro tests confirmed that three of the cytomegalovirus-associated TCR beta chains recognize cytomegalovirus antigens. A further reported finding was that TCR beta sequences accurately predicted the HLA-A and HLA-B alleles for most subjects in the first cohort. According to a later analysis, parvovirus B19, influenza, CMV and Epstein-Barr virus appeared linked to several top co-occurrence clusters. In a later genetic analysis, fewer N-insertions in productive TCRs were reported among donors in an Asian-associated ancestry cluster than the roughly 700-donor mean. In an earlier analysis of about 550 of the donors, most TCR beta V segments were observed in productive rearrangements about 90% or about 30% of the time, broadly matching IMGT annotations. Linkage disequilibrium might explain the correlated functional status among segregating V segments, but an unknown experimental factor could not be ruled out. For the cohort, immune exposure information was limited to CMV serostatus.

This chain joins TRBV9 to TRBJ1-4; no confident D gene assignment can be made. The sequence came from a man between 18 and 35 years old in good health and CMV-seropositive. Sequencing was done on a sample of PBMCs. The nucleotide sequence is given as TGTGCCAGCAGTCCTTCCCCAGCAACTAATGAAAAACTGTTTTTT. This yields the protein CASSPSPATNEKLFF.